This T cell receptor (beta chain) was identified in a study of T-cell reconstitution after alpha-beta-depleted transplantation in children. Overall study results and limits: Several hundred expanded graft clones reportedly supplied alpha-beta T cells about two months after transplant.

V was trimmed by 0 bases and J by 3 bases, leaving 3 bases between them. CDR1 is LGHNA and CDR2 is YNFKEQ in the germline V gene. The CDR3 covers 14 residues. In this sample, this clonotype turned up many times. Antigen specificity is unknown. TCRbeta library construction was performed incorporating unique molecular identifiers. TCRdb used MiXCR to reprocess the PCR reads, holding one entry per CDR3 protein. The sample yields around 370,000 distinct CDR3 sequences, around 15% seen once. The rearrangement uses TRBV4-2 and TRBJ2-6; no firm D call. This receptor was taken from a male patient aged 2 to 10 who had a stem cell transplant for acute lymphoblastic leukemia, so the T cells may come from the graft donor. This specimen was PBMCs, mostly from graft donor cells, taken 360 days after TCRalphabeta/CD19-depleted stem cell transplant. CDR3 bases: TGTGCCAGCAGCCAAGAATATGGGGCCAACGTCCTGACTTTC. Encoded protein: CASSQEYGANVLTF.